This T cell receptor beta chain is from a study of blood T cell repertoires in COVID-19. Study as a whole: There were acute and convalescent COVID-19 samples, and they came from the United States, Italy and Spain. Nucleic acid was either cDNA or gDNA, and it came from T cells, B-cell-depleted T cells, or PBMCs.

The repertoire was sequenced with immunoSEQ multiplex PCR; TCRdb's copy has only in-frame clones and lacks some. The sample has about 240,000 clones; 82% are singletons. This CDR3 comprises 14 residues. Germline values: CDR1 SNHLY, CDR2 FYNNEI. V shed 9 bases, J shed 0 bases, and the junction held 7 bases outside the gene matches. The rearrangement uses TRBV2 and TRBJ1-1; 7 bases align to TRBD1. Source material: peripheral blood. This clonotype was obtained from a woman aged 55-70 years with active or convalescent COVID-19. The CDR3 DNA sequence: TGTGCCAGTAGGGGACAGCCCATGAACACTGAAGCTTTCTTT. Encoded protein: CASRGQPMNTEAFF.